This T cell receptor beta chain was captured by sequencing in a study of blood T cell repertoires in COVID-19 (dated by TCRdb to 2018 to 2021). Study-level background: Samples covering the acute and convalescent phases of COVID-19 were provided by collaborators in the United States, Italy and Spain. The prospective study material was composed of cDNA or gDNA derived from T cells, B-cell-depleted T cells, or PBMCs. Deeply sampled blood TCRbeta repertoires from subjects exposed to, actively infected with, or recovered from COVID-19 were included in the dataset. A freely available public database, intended as a resource for researchers studying the immune response to SARS-CoV-2, is where the repertoires were released. Samples came from the ongoing ImmuneRACE study (first 160 participants) plus 1,254 subjects from 6 global collaborators. The sample metadata nearly always contained a de-identified subject ID, COVID-19 status, age in years and sex. Where HLA class I and class II types were available, the types were taken from metadata supplied by the sample provider, not from assay-based typing.

Collaborating institutions collected whole blood in K2EDTA tubes following their own protocols. For TCRbeta analysis, collaborator samples were shipped as frozen whole blood, as isolated PBMCs, or as DNA extracted from either sample type. In regard to this clone: The target of this receptor is not known. Base quality data are lacking; no much larger clone is found one base away.

The CDR3, cysteine through phenylalanine, is 13 amino acids long. Only CDR3 DNA remains: 39 bases, in frame from the first base. The germline V gene specifies SGHTA as CDR1 and FQGTGA as CDR2. Trimming costs V 4 bases and J 6 bases, and their ends lie 9 bases apart. The immunoSEQ Assay, a bias-controlled multiplex PCR, was used to amplify TCRbeta CDR3 regions from genomic DNA. In the paper's pipeline: The number of nucleated cells in each sample was estimated by amplification of reference gene primers within the assay. Sequence reads were collapsed and filtered to measure the absolute abundance of every unique TCRbeta CDR3 rearrangement. For each sample, productive Simpson clonality was calculated by taking the square root of Simpson's diversity index across productive rearrangements. TCRdb limited this immuneACCESS table to in-frame rearrangements with V and J called. A share of clones is missing; checked studies link under half to unresolved V genes, and the rest is unexplained. That table furnishes V, J and clone size, whereas the DNA furnished D and trimming. Recorded for this sample are about 43,000 clones; just over 85% of them occurred a single time. Clones ranked in the top ten supply just under 8.5% of the sample.

Study-wide conclusions, independent of this receptor: How much clinical and demographic metadata was included differed by source and by participant, and the metadata was provided uncurated.

Recombination linked TRBV7-3 to TRBJ2-2, with no confidently assigned D gene. The receptor's source is a man aged 55 to 70 with active COVID-19. The source material was peripheral blood. The nucleotides read TGTGCCAGCAGCTCCTCTGAGGCCGGGGAGCTGTTTTTT. It codes for CASSSSEAGELFF.